This T cell receptor beta chain was found in a study of T cells after yellow fever vaccination. Study-level background: Fractions of limited cellularity were prepared by means of SMART-Seq v4 Ultra Low Input. General observations from the study: Of the clonotypes, a small share occurred in both CD4 and CD8 compartments. Re-detected after boosting: most primary clones, 96% of CD4 and about 90% of CD8.

V lost 5 bases and J lost 5, with 9 bases in between. The CDR3 spans 12 residues. Germline V gives CDR1 WSHSY, CDR2 SAAADI. This clonotype has only a few counts. Its antigen is currently unknown. Researchers made TCR cDNA using 5'RACE template switching, and this step added a universal primer site and UMIs. MiXCR, run by TCRdb on the 5' RACE reads, gives a single entry per CDR3 protein. The table has a few hundred thousand distinct CDR3 sequences, over 10% seen once. This chain links TRBV10-2 with TRBJ2-5; D is ambiguous. The TCR sequence derives from a man between 25 and 39 years old who received the YFV17D yellow fever vaccine. This specimen was CD4+ T cells sorted from PBMCs, taken 45 days after the yellow fever booster vaccination. The CDR3 region is CASSPQLETQYF. DNA for the CDR3: TGCGCCAGCAGTCCCCAACTGGAGACCCAGTACTTC.